A single sample gave rise to the 2 T cell receptor beta chains below, sequenced in a study of identical twins. A single record per CDR3 protein comes from TCRdb applying MiXCR to the 5' RACE reads. The table includes about 1.7 million distinct CDR3 sequences, around a third detected once. Sample: cord blood. Receptor source: a newborn girl in good health.

This chain links TRBV4-1 with TRBJ1-4; 7 bases line up with TRBD1. Germline V gene data show CDR1 as MGHRA and CDR2 as YSYEKL. V was pared by 4 bases and J by 7 bases, with 9 bases of the junction left unmatched. The CDR3 extends over 15 amino acids. CDR3 bases: TGCGCCAGCAGCCGAACAGGGGTATATGGTGAAAAACTGTTTTTT. This sequence encodes CASSRTGVYGEKLFF.

This clonotype was seen ten or more times. This may stem from a read error, because a much larger clone lies one nucleotide away. This sequence joins TRBV12-3 or TRBV12-4 and TRBJ2-4, with D possibly TRBD2 on 6 matching bases. Trimming took off 6 bases at V and 0 bases at J, with 9 bases between the two ends. The length of the CDR3 is 14 residues. The CDR3 DNA reads as TGTGCCAGCAGCTCAGCGGGAGCCAAAAACATTCAGTACTTC. It specifies CASSSAGAKNIQYF.